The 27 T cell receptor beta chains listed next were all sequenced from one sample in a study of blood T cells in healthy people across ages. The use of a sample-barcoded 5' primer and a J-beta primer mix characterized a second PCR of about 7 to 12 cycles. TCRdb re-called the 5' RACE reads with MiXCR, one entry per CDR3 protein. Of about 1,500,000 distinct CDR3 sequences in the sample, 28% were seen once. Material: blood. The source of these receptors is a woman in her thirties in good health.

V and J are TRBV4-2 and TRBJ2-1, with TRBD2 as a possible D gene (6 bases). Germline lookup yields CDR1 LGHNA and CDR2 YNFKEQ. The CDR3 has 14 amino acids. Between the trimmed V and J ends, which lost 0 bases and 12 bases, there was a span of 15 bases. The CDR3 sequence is CASSQDGGAIGQFF. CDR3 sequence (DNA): TGTGCCAGCAGCCAAGATGGAGGGGCTATCGGGCAGTTCTTC.

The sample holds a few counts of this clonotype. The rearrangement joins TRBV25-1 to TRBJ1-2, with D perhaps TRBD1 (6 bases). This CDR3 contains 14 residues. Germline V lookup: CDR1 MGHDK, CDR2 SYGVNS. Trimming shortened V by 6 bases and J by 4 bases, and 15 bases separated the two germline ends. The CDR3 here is CASRSTGSGYGYTF. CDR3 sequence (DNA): TGTGCCAGCAGGAGTACAGGGTCAGGCTATGGCTACACCTTC.

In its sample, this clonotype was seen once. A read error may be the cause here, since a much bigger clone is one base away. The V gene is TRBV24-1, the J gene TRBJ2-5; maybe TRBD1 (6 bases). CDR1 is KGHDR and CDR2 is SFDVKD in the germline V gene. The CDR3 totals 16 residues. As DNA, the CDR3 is TGTGCCACCAGTGACCCAGGACAGAATAGAGGAGAGACCCAGGACTTC. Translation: CATSDPGQNRGETQDF.

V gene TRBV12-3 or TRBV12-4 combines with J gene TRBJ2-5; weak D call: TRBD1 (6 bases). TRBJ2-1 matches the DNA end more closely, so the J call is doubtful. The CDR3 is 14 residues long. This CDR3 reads CASTPDSKQETQFF. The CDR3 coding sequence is TGTGCCAGCACCCCGGACAGTAAACAAGAGACCCAGTTCTTC.

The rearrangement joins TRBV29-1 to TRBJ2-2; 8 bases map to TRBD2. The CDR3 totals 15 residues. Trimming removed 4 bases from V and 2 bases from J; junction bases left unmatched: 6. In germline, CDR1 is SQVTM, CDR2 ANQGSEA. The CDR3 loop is CSVAFLAGNTGELFF. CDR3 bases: TGCAGCGTTGCATTCTTAGCGGGAAACACCGGGGAGCTGTTTTTT.

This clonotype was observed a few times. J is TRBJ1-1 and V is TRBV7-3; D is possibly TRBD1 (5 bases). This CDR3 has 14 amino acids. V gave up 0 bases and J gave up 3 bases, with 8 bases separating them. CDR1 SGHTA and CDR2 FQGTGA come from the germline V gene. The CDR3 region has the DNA TGTGCCAGCAGCTTAACAGGACAATACACTGAAGCTTTCTTT. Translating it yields CASSLTGQYTEAFF.

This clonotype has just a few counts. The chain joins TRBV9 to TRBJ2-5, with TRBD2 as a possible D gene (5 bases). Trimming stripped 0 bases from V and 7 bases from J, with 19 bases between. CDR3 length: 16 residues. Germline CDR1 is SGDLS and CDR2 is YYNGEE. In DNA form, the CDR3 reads TGTGCCAGCAGCGTAGCGGGATTCGGGGTGACCGGGACCCAGTACTTC. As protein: CASSVAGFGVTGTQYF. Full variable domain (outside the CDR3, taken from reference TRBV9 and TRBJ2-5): DSGVTQTPKHLITATGQRVTLRCSPRSGDLSVYWYQQSLDQGLQFLIQYYNGEERAKGNILERFSAQQFPDLHSELNLSSLELGDSALYFCASSVAGFGVTGTQYFGPGTRLLVL.

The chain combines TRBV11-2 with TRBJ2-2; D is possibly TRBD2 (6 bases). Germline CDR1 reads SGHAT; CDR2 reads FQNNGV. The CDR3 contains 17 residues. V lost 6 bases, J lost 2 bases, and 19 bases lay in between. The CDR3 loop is CASSRPGLITNTGELFF. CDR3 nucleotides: TGTGCCAGCAGTCGCCCGGGACTTATAACAAACACCGGGGAGCTGTTTTTT.

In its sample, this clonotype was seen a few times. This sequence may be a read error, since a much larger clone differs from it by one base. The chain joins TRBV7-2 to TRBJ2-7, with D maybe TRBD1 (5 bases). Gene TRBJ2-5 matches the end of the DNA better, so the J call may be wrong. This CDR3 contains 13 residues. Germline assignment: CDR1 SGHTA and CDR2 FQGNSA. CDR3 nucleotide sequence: TGTGTCAGCAGCTTTGGCAGGGAAGAGACCCAGTACTTC. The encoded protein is CVSSFGREETQYF.

The CDR3 DNA is TGCGCCAGCAGTGATGGACTAGCGGGACAGAATGAGCAGTTCTTC. Amino acids: CASSDGLAGQNEQFF. V is TRBV10-1 and J is TRBJ2-1; 12 nucleotides match TRBD2. This CDR3 comprises 15 residues. With 3 bases clipped from V and 7 bases from J, the junction kept 4 bases outside the gene matches. CDR1 and CDR2 (germline): WNHNN, SYGVQD (reference sequence).

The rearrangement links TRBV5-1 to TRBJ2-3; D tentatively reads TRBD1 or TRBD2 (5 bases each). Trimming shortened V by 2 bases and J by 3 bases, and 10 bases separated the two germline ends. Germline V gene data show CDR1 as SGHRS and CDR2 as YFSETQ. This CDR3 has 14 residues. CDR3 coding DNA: TGCGCCAGCAGCTTACAGGAGGTTACAGATACGCAGTATTTT. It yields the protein CASSLQEVTDTQYF.

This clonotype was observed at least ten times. CDR3 loop: CASRQGPEQYF. The CDR3, as DNA: TGTGCCAGCAGACAAGGGCCCGAGCAGTACTTC. The J gene is TRBJ2-7, the V gene TRBV11-2; D remains unclear. V lost 6 bases and J 6 bases, leaving 9 bases between the germline ends. Per the germline V gene, CDR1 is SGHAT and CDR2 is FQNNGV. This CDR3 has 11 residues.

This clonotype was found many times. CDR3 in DNA: TGTGCCAGCAGCCAAGATGAGGGGGATGAGCAGTTCTTC. It encodes CASSQDEGDEQFF. The chain carries TRBV4-2 and TRBJ2-1, with D tentatively TRBD1 (6 bases). The V and J ends lost 0 bases and 8 bases respectively, with 8 bases between them. The CDR3 consists of 13 residues. Per the germline V gene, CDR1 is LGHNA and CDR2 is YNFKEQ.

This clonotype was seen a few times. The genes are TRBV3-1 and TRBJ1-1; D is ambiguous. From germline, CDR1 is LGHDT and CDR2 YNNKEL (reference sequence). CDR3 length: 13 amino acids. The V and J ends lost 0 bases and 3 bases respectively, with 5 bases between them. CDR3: CASSQELDTEAFF. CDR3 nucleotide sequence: TGTGCCAGCAGCCAAGAACTGGACACTGAAGCTTTCTTT.

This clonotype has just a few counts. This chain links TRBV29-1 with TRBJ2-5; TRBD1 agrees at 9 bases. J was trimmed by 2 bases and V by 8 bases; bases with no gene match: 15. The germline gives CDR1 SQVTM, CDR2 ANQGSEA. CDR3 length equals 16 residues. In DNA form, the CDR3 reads TGCAGCTTCAAAACAGGGGGCGGGGGTATTCAAGAGACCCAGTACTTC. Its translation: CSFKTGGGGIQETQYF.

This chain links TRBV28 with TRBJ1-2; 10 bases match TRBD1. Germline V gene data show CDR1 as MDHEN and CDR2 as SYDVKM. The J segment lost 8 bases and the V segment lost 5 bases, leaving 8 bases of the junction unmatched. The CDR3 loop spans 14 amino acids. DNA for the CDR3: TGTGCCAGCAGTCTTCCCGGGACAGGGGTGGGCTACACCTTC. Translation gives CASSLPGTGVGYTF.

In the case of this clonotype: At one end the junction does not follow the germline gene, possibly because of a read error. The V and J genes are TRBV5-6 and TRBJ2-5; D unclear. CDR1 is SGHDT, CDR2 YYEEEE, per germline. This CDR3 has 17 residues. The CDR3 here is CTSSLDRSWPGVGTQYF. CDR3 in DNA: TGTACCAGCAGCCTCGACCGATCCTGGCCGGGTGTCGGGACCCAGTACTTC.

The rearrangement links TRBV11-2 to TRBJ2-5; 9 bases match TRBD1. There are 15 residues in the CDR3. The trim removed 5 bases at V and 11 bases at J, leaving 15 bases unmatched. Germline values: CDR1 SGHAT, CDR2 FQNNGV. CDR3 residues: CASSIRGTGSDEQYF. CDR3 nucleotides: TGTGCCAGCAGCATCAGAGGGACAGGGAGTGATGAGCAGTACTTC.

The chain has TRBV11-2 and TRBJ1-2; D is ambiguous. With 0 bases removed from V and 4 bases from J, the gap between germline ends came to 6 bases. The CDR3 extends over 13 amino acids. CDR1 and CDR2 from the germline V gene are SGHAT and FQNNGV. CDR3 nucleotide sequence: TGTGCCAGCAGCTTAGATGCGGGCTATGGCTACACCTTC. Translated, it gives CASSLDAGYGYTF. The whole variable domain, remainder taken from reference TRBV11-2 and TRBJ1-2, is EAGVAQSPRYKIIEKRQSVAFWCNPISGHATLYWYQQILGQGPKLLIQFQNNGVVDDSQLPKDRFSAERLKGVDSTLKIQPAKLEDSAVYLCASSLDAGYGYTFGSGTRLTVV.

The CDR3 region is CASSSMGNTIYF. In DNA form, the CDR3 reads TGTGCCAGCAGCTCTATGGGAAACACCATATATTTT. The V call is TRBV5-6, the J call TRBJ1-3; no definite D call. Trimming took off 3 bases at V and 4 bases at J, with 5 bases between the two ends. This CDR3 has 12 residues. The V gene's germline CDR1 is SGHDT and CDR2 YYEEEE. Looking up the rest from reference TRBV5-6 and TRBJ1-3 gives the full variable domain: DAGVTQSPTHLIKTRGQQVTLRCSPKSGHDTVSWYQQALGQGPQFIFQYYEEEERQRGNFPDRFSGHQFPNYSSELNVNALLLGDSALYLCASSSMGNTIYFGEGSWLTVV.

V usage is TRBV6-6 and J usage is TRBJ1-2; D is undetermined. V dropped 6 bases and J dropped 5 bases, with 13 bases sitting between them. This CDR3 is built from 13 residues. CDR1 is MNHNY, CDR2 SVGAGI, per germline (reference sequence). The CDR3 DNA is TGTGCCAGCAGCAAAGAGCGGTCTTATGGCTACACCTTC. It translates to CASSKERSYGYTF.

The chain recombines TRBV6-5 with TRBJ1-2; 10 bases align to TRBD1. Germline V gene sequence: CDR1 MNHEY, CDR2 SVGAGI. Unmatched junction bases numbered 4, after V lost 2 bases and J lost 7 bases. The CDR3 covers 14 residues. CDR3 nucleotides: TGTGCCAGCAGTTACGGACAGGGGGAGGCTGGCTACACCTTC. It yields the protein CASSYGQGEAGYTF.

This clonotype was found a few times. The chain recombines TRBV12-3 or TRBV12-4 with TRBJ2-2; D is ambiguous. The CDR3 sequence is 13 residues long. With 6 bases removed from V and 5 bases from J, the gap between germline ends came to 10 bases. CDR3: CASRQPGTGELFF. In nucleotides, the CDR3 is TGTGCCAGCAGACAACCTGGGACCGGGGAGCTGTTTTTT.

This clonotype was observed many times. The CDR3 nucleotides are TGCAGTGCTGGGGGGGGTTCTACCTACGAGCAGTACTTC. This sequence encodes CSAGGGSTYEQYF. V is TRBV20-1 and J is TRBJ2-7; TRBD2 aligns across 7 bases. CDR3 size: 13 residues. Germline CDR1 reads DFQATT; CDR2 reads SNEGSKA (reference sequence). V dropped 5 bases and J dropped 2; count of bases not matched to a gene: 6.

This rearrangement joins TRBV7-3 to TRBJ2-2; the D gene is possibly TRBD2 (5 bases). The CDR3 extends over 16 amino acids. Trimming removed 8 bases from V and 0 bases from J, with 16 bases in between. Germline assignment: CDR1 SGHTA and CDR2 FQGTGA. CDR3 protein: CASQLTGGSNTGELFF. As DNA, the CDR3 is TGTGCCAGCCAGCTTACGGGCGGGTCGAACACCGGGGAGCTGTTTTTT.

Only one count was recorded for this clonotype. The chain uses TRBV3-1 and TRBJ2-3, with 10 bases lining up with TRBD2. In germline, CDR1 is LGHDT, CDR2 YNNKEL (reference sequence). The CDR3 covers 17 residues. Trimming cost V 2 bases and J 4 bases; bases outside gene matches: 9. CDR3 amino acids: CASSQKLSAGGADTQYF. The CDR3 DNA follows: TGTGCCAGCAGCCAAAAACTGTCAGCGGGAGGGGCAGATACGCAGTATTTT.

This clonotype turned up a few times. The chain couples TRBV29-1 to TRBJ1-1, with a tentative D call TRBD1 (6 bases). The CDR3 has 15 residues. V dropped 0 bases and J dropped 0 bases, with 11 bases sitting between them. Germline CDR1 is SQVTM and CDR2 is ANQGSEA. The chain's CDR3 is CSVEEQGRMNTEAFF. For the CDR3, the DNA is TGCAGCGTTGAAGAACAGGGACGGATGAACACTGAAGCTTTCTTT.